This T cell receptor beta chain stems from a study of cytomegalovirus exposure and HLA in healthy donors. Germline trimming cut 0 bases from V and 4 bases from J; bases unmatched to any gene: 8. Germline CDR1 is MNHEY and CDR2 is SVGAGI. CDR3 length: 16 residues. 60 Vbeta and 13 Jbeta primers were used in PCR. Sequencing was performed with immunoSEQ multiplex PCR; in TCRdb, only in-frame clones are kept and a portion is missing. Of 50,000 to 55,000 clones listed, around 52% were seen once; the top ten hold about 10%. The sample consisted of PBMCs. This TCR was sampled from a human donor in good health. The chain recombines TRBV6-5 with TRBJ1-1; 7 bases agree with TRBD1. The CDR3 DNA reads TGTGCCAGCAGTTACTCCCCAGGGGGTCTTGGCACTGAAGCTTTCTTT. Its translation is CASSYSPGGLGTEAFF.